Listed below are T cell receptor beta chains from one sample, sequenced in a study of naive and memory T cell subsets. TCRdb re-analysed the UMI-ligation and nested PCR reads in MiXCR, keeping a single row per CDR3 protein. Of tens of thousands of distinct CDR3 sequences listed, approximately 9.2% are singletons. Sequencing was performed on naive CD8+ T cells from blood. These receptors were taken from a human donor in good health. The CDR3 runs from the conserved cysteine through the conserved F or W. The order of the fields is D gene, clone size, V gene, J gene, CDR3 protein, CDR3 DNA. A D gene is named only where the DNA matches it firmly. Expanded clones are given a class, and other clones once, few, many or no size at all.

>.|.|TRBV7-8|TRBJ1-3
CASSPGKSSGNTIYF
TGTGCCAGCAGCCCCGGCAAGAGCTCTGGAAACACCATATATTTT
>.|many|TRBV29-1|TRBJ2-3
CSEDRDTQYF
TGCAGCGAGGACAGAGATACGCAGTATTTT
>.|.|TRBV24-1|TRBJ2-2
CATSDRTRTSTGELFF
TGTGCCACCAGTGATCGAACCCGGACGTCAACCGGGGAGCTGTTTTTT
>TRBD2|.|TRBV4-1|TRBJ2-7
CASSQAAGGTYEQYF
TGCGCCAGCAGCCAAGCAGCGGGAGGGACCTACGAGCAGTACTTC
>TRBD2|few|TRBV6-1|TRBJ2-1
CASRQTSGRVDEQFF
TGTGCCAGCAGACAGACTAGCGGGAGAGTTGATGAGCAGTTCTTC
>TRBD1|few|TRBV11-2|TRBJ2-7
CASSYRDRTYEQYF
TGTGCCAGCAGCTACCGGGACAGAACCTACGAGCAGTACTTC
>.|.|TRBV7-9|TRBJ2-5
CASSPTTQRVQETQYF
TGTGCCAGCAGCCCGACTACCCAAAGGGTCCAAGAGACCCAGTACTTC
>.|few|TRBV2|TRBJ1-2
CAIRDRSMDSYTF
TGTGCCATAAGAGACAGATCTATGGATAGCTACACCTTC
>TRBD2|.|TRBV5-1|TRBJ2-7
CASSWGTSGSTREQYF
TGCGCCAGCAGCTGGGGGACTAGCGGGAGCACCCGCGAGCAGTACTTC
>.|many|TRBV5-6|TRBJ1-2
CASSAGSGYTF
TGTGCCAGCAGCGCCGGGTCTGGCTACACCTTC
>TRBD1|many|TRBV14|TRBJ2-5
CASSLRGTGKRETQYF
TGTGCCAGCAGTTTAAGAGGGACAGGGAAGAGAGAGACCCAGTACTTC
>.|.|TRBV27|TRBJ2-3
CASQGVAADTQYF
TGTGCTTCGCAGGGAGTCGCCGCCGATACGCAGTATTTT
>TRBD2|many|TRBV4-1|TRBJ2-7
CASSQEETSDHEQYF
TGCGCCAGCAGCCAAGAAGAAACTAGCGACCACGAGCAGTACTTC
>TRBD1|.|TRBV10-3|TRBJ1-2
CAIPQGDYGYTF
TGTGCCATCCCCCAGGGGGACTATGGCTACACCTTC
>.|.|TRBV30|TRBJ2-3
CAWSNLVSRGADTQYF
TGTGCCTGGAGTAACCTGGTCTCGAGGGGAGCAGATACGCAGTATTTT
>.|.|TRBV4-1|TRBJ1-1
CASSQEGGRMNTEAFF
TGCGCCAGCAGCCAAGAAGGCGGGCGCATGAACACTGAAGCTTTCTTT
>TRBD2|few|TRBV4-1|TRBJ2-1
CASSPREAGYNEQFF
TGCGCCAGCAGCCCCCGGGAGGCGGGTTACAATGAGCAGTTCTTC
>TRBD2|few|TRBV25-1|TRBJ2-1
CASTTSGGYNEQFF
TGTGCCAGCACCACTAGCGGGGGGTACAATGAGCAGTTCTTC
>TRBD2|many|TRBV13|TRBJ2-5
CASSGLAEKETQYF
TGTGCCAGCAGCGGACTAGCGGAAAAAGAGACCCAGTACTTC
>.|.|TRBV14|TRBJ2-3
CASSLGLSRTDTQYF
TGTGCCAGCAGTCTCGGCCTGTCGAGGACAGATACGCAGTATTTT
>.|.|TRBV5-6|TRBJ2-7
CASSFGTRGREQYF
TGTGCCAGCAGCTTTGGGACAAGGGGCCGCGAGCAGTACTTC
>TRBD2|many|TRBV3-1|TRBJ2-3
CASSQPPGLAGTDTQYF
TGTGCCAGCAGCCAACCACCGGGACTAGCGGGCACAGATACGCAGTATTTT
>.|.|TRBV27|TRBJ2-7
CASIDVGPHSYEQYF
TGTGCCAGCATCGACGTAGGACCGCACTCCTACGAGCAGTACTTC
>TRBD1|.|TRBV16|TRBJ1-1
CASSQTGGLVNTEAFF
TGTGCCAGCAGCCAGACAGGGGGGCTCGTCAACACTGAAGCTTTCTTT
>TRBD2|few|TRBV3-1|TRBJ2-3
CASSQPKAGVSTDTQYF
TGTGCCAGCAGCCAGCCCAAAGCGGGGGTTAGCACAGATACGCAGTATTTT
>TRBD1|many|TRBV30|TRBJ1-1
CAWRTRDRGSWTEAFF
TGTGCCTGGAGGACGCGGGACAGGGGATCGTGGACTGAAGCTTTCTTT
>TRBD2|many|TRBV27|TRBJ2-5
CASSWGLAGARWARETQYF
TGTGCCAGCAGTTGGGGACTAGCGGGAGCCAGGTGGGCTAGAGAGACCCAGTACTTC
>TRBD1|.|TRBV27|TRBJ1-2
CASSLSGTGGTTNYGYTF
TGTGCCAGCAGTTTATCTGGGACAGGGGGTACAACTAACTATGGCTACACCTTC
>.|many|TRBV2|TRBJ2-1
CASSVSAAGAYNEQFF
TGTGCCAGCAGTGTCAGCGCGGCGGGGGCTTACAATGAGCAGTTCTTC
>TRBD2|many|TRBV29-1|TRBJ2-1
CSVEGLAGADASYNEQFF
TGCAGCGTTGAGGGACTAGCGGGAGCCGACGCCTCCTACAATGAGCAGTTCTTC
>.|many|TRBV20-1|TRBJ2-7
CSAREILLDSEPLEQYF
TGCAGTGCTAGAGAAATCTTATTGGACAGCGAACCCCTCGAGCAGTACTTC
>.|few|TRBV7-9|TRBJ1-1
CASSLAPTGPNTEAFF
TGTGCCAGCAGCTTAGCACCGACAGGCCCGAACACTGAAGCTTTCTTT
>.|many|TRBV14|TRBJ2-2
CASSLSTGGTNTGELFF
TGTGCCAGCAGCCTCAGTACGGGCGGGACGAACACCGGGGAGCTGTTTTTT
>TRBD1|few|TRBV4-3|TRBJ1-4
CASSQDDQSLTGGSEKLFF
TGCGCCAGCAGCCAAGATGATCAATCCCTTACAGGGGGCTCTGAAAAACTGTTTTTT
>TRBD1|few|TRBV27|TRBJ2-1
CASPTGKLNNEQFF
TGTGCCAGCCCGACAGGGAAGCTTAACAATGAGCAGTTCTTC
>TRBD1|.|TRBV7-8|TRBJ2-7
CAGSWGQTYEQYF
TGTGCCGGCAGCTGGGGACAGACCTACGAGCAGTACTTC
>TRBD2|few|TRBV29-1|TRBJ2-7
CSVDGGSSRYEQYF
TGCAGCGTTGATGGCGGGAGCAGTCGATACGAGCAGTACTTC
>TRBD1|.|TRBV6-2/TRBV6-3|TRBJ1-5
CASSGTGYQPQHF
TGTGCCAGCTCCGGGACAGGGTATCAGCCCCAGCATTTT
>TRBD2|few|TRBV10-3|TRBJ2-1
CAIGREGSYNEQFF
TGTGCCATCGGGCGGGAGGGATCCTACAATGAGCAGTTCTTC
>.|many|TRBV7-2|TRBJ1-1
CASSFGAGVAFF
TGTGCCAGCAGCTTTGGGGCGGGGGTAGCTTTCTTT
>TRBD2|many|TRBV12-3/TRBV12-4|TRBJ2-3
CASSPSGSGDTQYF
TGTGCCAGCAGCCCAAGCGGGAGTGGTGATACGCAGTATTTT
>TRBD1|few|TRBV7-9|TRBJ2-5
CASSQRTGSGETQYF
TGTGCCAGCAGCCAACGGACAGGGAGTGGAGAGACCCAGTACTTC
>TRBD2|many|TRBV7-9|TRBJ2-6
CASSLVSGSSGANVLTF
TGTGCCAGCAGCTTAGTTAGCGGGAGCTCTGGGGCCAACGTCCTGACTTTC
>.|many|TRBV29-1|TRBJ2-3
CSVGLGFTDTQYF
TGCAGCGTTGGTCTGGGCTTCACAGATACGCAGTATTTT
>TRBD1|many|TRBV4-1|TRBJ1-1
CASSRTGGTEAFF
TGCGCCAGCAGCCGCACAGGGGGTACTGAAGCTTTCTTT
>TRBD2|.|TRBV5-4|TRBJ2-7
CASSPLAGETYEQYF
TGTGCCAGCAGCCCCCTAGCGGGAGAGACCTACGAGCAGTACTTC
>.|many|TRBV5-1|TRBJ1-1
CASRGGTEAFF
TGCGCCAGCAGGGGTGGCACTGAAGCTTTCTTT
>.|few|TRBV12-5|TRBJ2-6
CASGTPEAGANVLTF
TGTGCTAGTGGTACCCCCGAGGCTGGGGCCAACGTCCTGACTTTC
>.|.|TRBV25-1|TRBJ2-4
CASSKEEDRLAKNIQYF
TGTGCCAGCAGTAAAGAAGAGGACAGACTAGCCAAAAACATTCAGTACTTC
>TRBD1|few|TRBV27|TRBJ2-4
CASSSAKDRGPSKNIQYF
TGTGCCAGCAGTTCTGCTAAGGACAGGGGGCCATCCAAAAACATTCAGTACTTC
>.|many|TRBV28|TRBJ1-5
CASSSTGTYQPQHF
TGTGCCAGCAGTTCGACAGGAACCTATCAGCCCCAGCATTTT
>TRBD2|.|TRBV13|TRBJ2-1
CASSLLAGSSYNEQFF
TGTGCCAGCAGCCTACTAGCGGGAAGCTCCTACAATGAGCAGTTCTTC
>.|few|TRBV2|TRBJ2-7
CASGDREQYF
TGTGCCAGCGGCGATCGCGAGCAGTACTTC
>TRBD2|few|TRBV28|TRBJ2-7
CASRRLAGAYEQYF
TGTGCCAGCAGAAGACTAGCGGGAGCCTACGAGCAGTACTTC
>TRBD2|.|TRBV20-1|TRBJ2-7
CSAGRLADSYEQYF
TGCAGTGCTGGTAGACTAGCGGACTCCTACGAGCAGTACTTC
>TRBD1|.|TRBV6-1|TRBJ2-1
CASSERTGGPYNEQFF
TGTGCCAGCAGTGAAAGGACAGGGGGTCCCTACAATGAGCAGTTCTTC
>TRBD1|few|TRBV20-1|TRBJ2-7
CSAQDRVEYEQYF
TGCAGTGCCCAAGACAGGGTGGAGTACGAGCAGTACTTC